The text below deals with one T cell receptor beta chain. Its antigen is unknown. Per-base qualities were not stored, and no clone one base away is much larger. All of the isolated RNA was reverse transcribed with the High Capacity cDNA Reverse Transcription Kit, so expressed TCRB transcripts were sequenced. Deep immunoSEQ sequencing was performed on naive, central memory and regulatory T cell samples, with an average of approximately 3.9 million total reads per sample. After sorted cells were lysed in RLT buffer, RNA was extracted with DNase-treated RNeasy Micro or Mini kits, with the choice depending on cell number. Each cell subset was processed separately to prevent cross-contamination, with patient and healthy donor samples processed together. Using the immunoSEQ multiplex PCR, TCRB sequences were amplified from cDNA into 87-bp fragments spanning the CDR3 region. The amplicons were sequenced using the Illumina HiSeq platform. Per the source publication's procedure: Synthetic template baselines were used to correct PCR bias computationally, reads within Hamming distance 2 were collapsed, and singletons that could not be merged were discarded. By aligning reads against IMGT, V, D and J genes, CDR3 length, and insertions or deletions at six rearrangement sites were assigned. Within each subset, clonotype counts were normalized to sorted cell number, after which true diversity and Gini coefficients were computed with the tcR R package. The overlap coefficient, calculated on TCRB nucleotide sequences, was used to measure repertoire sharing. This is the immuneACCESS table as TCRdb keeps it, with only in-frame sequences that have V and J called. A part of the clones is gone; compared with another copy, unresolved V genes explain less than half, and the rest is unexplained. The V and J calls and clone size were taken over from that table, and D and trimming were inferred from the DNA. This sample gives 100,000 to 150,000 clones in total; about 10% of them show up just once. The ten largest clones represent around 0.7% of the sample.

Trimming at the junction amounts to 4 bases on V and 5 bases on J, and the germline ends lie 11 bases apart. CDR1 is given as SQVTM and CDR2 as ANQGSEA, both from the germline V gene. Measured from the cysteine to the phenylalanine, the CDR3 is 12 residues long. CDR3 DNA is the only sequence kept; it has 36 bases, read in frame from the first base. The data were obtained in a study of beta chain features in type 1 diabetes (dated 2018 in TCRdb). Concerning the study at large: No differences in mean age, gender distribution, total cell number or subset yield were found between patients and healthy donors. The study compared TCRB repertoires of sorted circulating CD4+ T cell subsets between recently diagnosed type 1 diabetes patients and matched healthy donors. A total of roughly 100 million sorted cells were examined across all samples, and RNA yield correlated strongly with the number of cells per subset. Naive and central memory subsets were obtained from all 28 donors, but regulatory and stem cell-like memory subsets were isolated from only 8 patients and roughly 8 healthy donors.

From each donor, a single peripheral blood sample of approximately 0.11 L on average was drawn into heparinised tubes. Naive, central memory, regulatory and stem cell-like memory CD4+ T cells were sorted on a BD FACSAria II using a panel including CD45RO, CCR7, CD25, CD127, CD95 and CD27. Purity was above 95% for every sorted population. Right away, PBMCs were isolated by Lymphoprep density gradient centrifugation and were stained directly, with no culture step. So that batch effects would be minimized, each experiment stained and sorted samples in pairs, pairing one healthy donor with one patient. The full study reports these points: Shorter templates might have been favored by PCR, but patient and control samples were amplified and corrected together, so both groups would have been affected equally by any skew. Naive, central memory and regulatory TCRB repertoires appeared more similar among patients than among healthy donors. Because cDNA rather than genomic DNA was sequenced, highly expressing activated cells could have been over-represented, although no difference in activation and CD3 levels was found between groups. Only small numbers of individuals were included in the HLA sub-analyses, which left unresolved whether HLA type had any influence on TCRB rearrangement. Fewer insertions and more nucleotide deletions at VDJ recombination sites were observed in patients with type 1 diabetes, implying thymic rearrangement abnormalities. In all four CD4+ subsets, TCRB CDR3 length was moderately but significantly shorter in type 1 diabetes patients.

The clonotype was recovered from a man younger than 40 with type 1 diabetes. Specimen: central memory CD4+ T cells from blood. The rearrangement combines TRBV29-1 with TRBJ2-5; the D gene assignment is ambiguous. CDR3 region: CSVGQLKETQYF. In nucleotide form, the sequence is TGCAGCGTTGGGCAGTTAAAGGAGACCCAGTACTTC.